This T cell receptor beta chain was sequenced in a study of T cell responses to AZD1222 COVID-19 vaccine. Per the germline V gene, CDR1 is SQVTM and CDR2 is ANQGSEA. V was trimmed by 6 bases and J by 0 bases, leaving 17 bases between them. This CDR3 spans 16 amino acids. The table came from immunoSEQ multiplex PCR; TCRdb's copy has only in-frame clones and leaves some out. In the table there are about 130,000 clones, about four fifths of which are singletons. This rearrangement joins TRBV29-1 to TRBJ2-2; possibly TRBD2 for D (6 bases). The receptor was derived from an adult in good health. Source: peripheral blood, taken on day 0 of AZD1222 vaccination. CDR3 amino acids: CSVSRRGTPNTGELFF. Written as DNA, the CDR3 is TGCAGCGTGAGCCGTCGGGGGACCCCGAACACCGGGGAGCTGTTTTTT.